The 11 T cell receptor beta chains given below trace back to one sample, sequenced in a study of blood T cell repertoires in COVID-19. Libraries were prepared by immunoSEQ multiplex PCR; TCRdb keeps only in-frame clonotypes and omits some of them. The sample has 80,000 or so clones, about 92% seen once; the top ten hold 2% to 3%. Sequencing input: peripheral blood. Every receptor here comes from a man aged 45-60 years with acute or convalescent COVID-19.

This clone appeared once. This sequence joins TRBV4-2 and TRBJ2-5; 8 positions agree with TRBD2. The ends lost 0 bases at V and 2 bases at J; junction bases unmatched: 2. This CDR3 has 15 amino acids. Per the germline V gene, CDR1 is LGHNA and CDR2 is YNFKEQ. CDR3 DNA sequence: TGTGCCAGCAGCCAAGACGGGAGGGGGCAAGAGACCCAGTACTTC. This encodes CASSQDGRGQETQYF.

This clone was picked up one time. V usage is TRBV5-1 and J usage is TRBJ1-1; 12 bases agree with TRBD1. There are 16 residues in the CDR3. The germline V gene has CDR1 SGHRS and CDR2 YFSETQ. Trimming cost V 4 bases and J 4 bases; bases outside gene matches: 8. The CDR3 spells CASSAGQGARITEAFF. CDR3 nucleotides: TGCGCCAGCAGCGCGGGACAGGGGGCGAGGATCACTGAAGCTTTCTTT.

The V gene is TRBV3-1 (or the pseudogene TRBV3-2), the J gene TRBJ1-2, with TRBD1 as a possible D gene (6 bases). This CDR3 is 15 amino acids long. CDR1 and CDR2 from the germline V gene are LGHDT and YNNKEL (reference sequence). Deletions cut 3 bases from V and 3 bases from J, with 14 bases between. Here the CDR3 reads CASSHLRGPDYGYTF. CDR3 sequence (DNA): TGTGCCAGCAGCCACCTCAGGGGCCCTGACTATGGCTACACCTTC.

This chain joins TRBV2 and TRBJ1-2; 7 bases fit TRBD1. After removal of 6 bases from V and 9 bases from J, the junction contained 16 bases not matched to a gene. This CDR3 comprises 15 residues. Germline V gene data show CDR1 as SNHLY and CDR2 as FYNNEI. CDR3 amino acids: CASSHDRARGVRYTF. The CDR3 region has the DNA TGTGCCAGCAGCCATGACAGGGCCCGAGGAGTGCGCTACACCTTC.

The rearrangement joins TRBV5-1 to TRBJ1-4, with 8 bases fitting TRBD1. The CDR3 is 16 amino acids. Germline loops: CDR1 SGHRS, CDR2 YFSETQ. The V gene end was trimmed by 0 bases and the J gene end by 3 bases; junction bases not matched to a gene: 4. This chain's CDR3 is CASSLARQGPNEKLFF. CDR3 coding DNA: TGCGCCAGCAGCTTGGCCCGACAGGGGCCTAATGAAAAACTGTTTTTT.

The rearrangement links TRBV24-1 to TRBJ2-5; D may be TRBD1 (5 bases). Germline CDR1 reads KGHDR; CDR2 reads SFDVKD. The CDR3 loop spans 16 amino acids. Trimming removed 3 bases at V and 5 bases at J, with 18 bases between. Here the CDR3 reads CATSDPPDGPGETQYF. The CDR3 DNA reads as TGTGCCACCAGTGATCCTCCGGACGGGCCAGGGGAGACCCAGTACTTC.

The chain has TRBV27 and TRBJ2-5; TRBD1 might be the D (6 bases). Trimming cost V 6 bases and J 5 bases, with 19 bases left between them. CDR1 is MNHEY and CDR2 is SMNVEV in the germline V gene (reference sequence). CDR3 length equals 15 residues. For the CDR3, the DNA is TGTGCCAGCAGCGCAGGGACAAATCCCCGGGAGACCCAGTACTTC. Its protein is CASSAGTNPRETQYF.

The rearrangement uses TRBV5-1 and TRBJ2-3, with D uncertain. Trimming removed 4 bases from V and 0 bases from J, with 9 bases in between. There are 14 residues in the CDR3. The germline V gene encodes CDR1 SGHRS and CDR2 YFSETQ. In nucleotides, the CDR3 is TGCGCCAGCAGCATCGATACTAGCACAGATACGCAGTATTTT. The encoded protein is CASSIDTSTDTQYF.

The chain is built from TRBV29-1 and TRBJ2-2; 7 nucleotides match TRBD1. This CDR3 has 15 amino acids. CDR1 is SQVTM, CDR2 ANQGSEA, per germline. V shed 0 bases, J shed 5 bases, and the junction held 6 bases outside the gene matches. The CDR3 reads CSVEDPGTETGELFF. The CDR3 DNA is TGCAGCGTTGAAGATCCCGGGACAGAAACCGGGGAGCTGTTTTTT.

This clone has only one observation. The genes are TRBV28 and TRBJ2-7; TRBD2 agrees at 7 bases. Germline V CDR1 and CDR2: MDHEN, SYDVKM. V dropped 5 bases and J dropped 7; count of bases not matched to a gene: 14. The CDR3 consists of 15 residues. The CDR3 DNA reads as TGTGCCAGCAGTCCAAAGGTAGCGGGCTTGCGAGAGCAGTACTTC. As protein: CASSPKVAGLREQYF.

The CDR3 bases are TGTGCCAGCAGCCAAGGAGGGGGCCCGAACTATGGCTACACCTTC. It yields the protein CASSQGGGPNYGYTF. V gene TRBV3-1 (or the pseudogene TRBV3-2) combines with J gene TRBJ1-2, with 7 bases lining up with TRBD1. This CDR3 is built from 15 residues. Per the germline V gene, CDR1 is LGHDT and CDR2 is YNNKEL (reference sequence). Losses at the gene ends were 1 base for V and 2 bases for J; bases not matched to a gene: 4.